The rows below give T cell receptor beta chains drawn from one sample of a study of cytomegalovirus exposure and HLA in healthy donors. Some clones are missing from TCRdb's copy, which holds only in-frame ones; the method was immunoSEQ multiplex PCR. The profile shows fewer than 200,000 clones, 79% of them singletons. The sequenced material came from PBMCs. The origin of the receptors is a man aged 35 to 55 in good health and CMV-seronegative. The CDR3 runs from the conserved cysteine through the conserved F or W. The order of the fields is clone size, J gene, CDR3 length, D gene, V gene, CDR3 protein, CDR3 DNA. D genes are given only for firm matches. A clone size is listed for some rows: how often the clone was seen (once, few, many), or a class if it is expanded.

few,TRBJ2-1,12,.,TRBV10-3,CAMRDLNNEQFF,TGTGCCATGCGGGACCTAAACAATGAGCAGTTCTTC
.,TRBJ2-5,13,.,TRBV6-1,CASRQGYQETQYF,TGTGCCTCCCGCCAGGGGTATCAAGAGACCCAGTACTTC
once,TRBJ1-5,14,TRBD1,TRBV5-1,CASSLTGGNQPQHF,TGCGCCAGCAGCTTGACAGGGGGCAATCAGCCCCAGCATTTT
few,TRBJ1-2,14,.,TRBV28,CASSLAGANYGYTF,TGTGCCAGCAGTTTAGCAGGGGCCAACTATGGCTACACCTTC
few,TRBJ2-2,15,TRBD2,TRBV28,CASLGLAGDTGELFF,TGTGCCAGCTTGGGACTAGCGGGAGATACCGGGGAGCTGTTTTTT
.,TRBJ2-5,13,.,TRBV5-1,CASSWGVSGTQYF,TGCGCCAGCAGCTGGGGGGTATCGGGGACCCAGTACTTC
.,TRBJ2-3,15,TRBD1,TRBV11-3,CASSLGTGLTDTQYF,TGTGCCAGCAGCTTAGGGACAGGGCTCACAGATACGCAGTATTTT
few,TRBJ2-3,18,TRBD2,TRBV9,CASSVETHAGGVTDTQYF,TGTGCCAGCAGCGTAGAAACCCACGCGGGGGGGGTCACAGATACGCAGTATTTT
once,TRBJ1-2,14,TRBD1,TRBV7-9,CASSLGTGEFGYTF,TGTGCCAGCAGCTTGGGGACAGGGGAGTTCGGCTACACCTTC
few,TRBJ2-1,12,.,TRBV7-2,CASSLARSEQFF,TGTGCCAGCAGCTTAGCCAGATCTGAGCAGTTCTTC
.,TRBJ2-7,13,TRBD2,TRBV5-1,CASSLVGGSEQYF,TGCGCCAGCAGCTTGGTGGGGGGGAGCGAGCAGTACTTC
few,TRBJ1-1,12,.,TRBV30,CAWQGQNTEAFF,TGTGCCTGGCAGGGCCAAAACACTGAAGCTTTCTTT
.,TRBJ2-1,15,TRBD1,TRBV5-6,CASSLIDRVGNEQFF,TGTGCCAGCAGCTTGATAGACAGGGTCGGTAATGAGCAGTTCTTC
.,TRBJ2-2,14,TRBD2,TRBV19,CASHQTSGTGELFF,TGTGCCAGTCATCAGACTAGCGGCACCGGGGAGCTGTTTTTT
.,TRBJ2-7,12,.,TRBV2,CASRGDNDEQYF,TGTGCCAGCAGGGGGGACAACGACGAGCAGTACTTC
.,TRBJ2-7,16,TRBD2,TRBV7-2,CASSLIPSGHTYEQYF,TGTGCCAGCAGCTTGATTCCTAGCGGCCATACCTACGAGCAGTACTTC
.,TRBJ2-1,14,TRBD2,TRBV6-5,CASRTLAGENEQFF,TGTGCCAGCAGAACACTAGCGGGAGAGAATGAGCAGTTCTTC
.,TRBJ1-6,16,TRBD1,TRBV6-5,CASSYSATGGNSPLHF,TGTGCCAGCAGTTACTCGGCGACAGGGGGGAATTCACCCCTCCACTTT
.,TRBJ2-5,16,TRBD2,TRBV4-2,CASSQGASGGQETQYF,TGTGCCAGCAGCCAAGGGGCCTCGGGAGGACAAGAGACCCAGTACTTC
.,TRBJ2-1,15,TRBD1,TRBV5-6,CASRDRGFGGNEQFF,TGTGCCAGCAGGGACAGGGGATTCGGGGGCAATGAGCAGTTCTTC
.,TRBJ2-7,13,TRBD1,TRBV27,CASRDRGTYEQYF,TGTGCCAGCAGGGACAGGGGGACCTACGAGCAGTACTTC
.,TRBJ2-1,16,TRBD1,TRBV13,CASSSPGQGYPGEQFF,TGTGCCAGCAGCTCGCCTGGACAGGGGTATCCTGGTGAGCAGTTCTTC
.,TRBJ2-3,16,TRBD2,TRBV9,CASSVEAGVGTDTQYF,TGTGCCAGCAGCGTAGAGGCGGGAGTCGGCACAGATACGCAGTATTTT
few,TRBJ2-2,15,.,TRBV28,CASSKPGQHTGELFF,TGTGCCAGCAGTAAACCGGGACAACACACCGGGGAGCTGTTTTTT
.,TRBJ2-3,14,TRBD2,TRBV6-6,CASSQTSGIDTQYF,TGTGCCAGCAGCCAGACTAGCGGAATAGATACGCAGTATTTT
once,TRBJ2-3,12,TRBD1,TRBV7-9,CAPEALTGLQYF,TGTGCCCCGGAGGCCCTGACAGGGCTCCAGTATTTT
.,TRBJ2-1,13,.,TRBV6-4,CASSVQGYNEQFF,TGTGCCAGCAGTGTTCAGGGTTACAATGAGCAGTTCTTC
.,TRBJ1-5,15,TRBD1,TRBV28,CASRPSDRGQQPQHF,TGTGCCAGCAGACCCAGCGACAGGGGGCAACAGCCCCAGCATTTT
.,TRBJ1-5,15,TRBD1,TRBV5-1,CASSLGPTGNQPQHF,TGCGCCAGCAGCTTGGGACCGACAGGGAATCAGCCCCAGCATTTT
.,TRBJ2-3,14,.,TRBV19,CASSIGEVADTQYF,TGTGCCAGTAGTATAGGGGAGGTGGCAGATACGCAGTATTTT
.,TRBJ1-1,13,TRBD1,TRBV5-1,CASSLFQGAFAFF,TGCGCCAGCAGCTTGTTTCAGGGGGCATTTGCTTTCTTT
once,TRBJ2-7,11,.,TRBV5-4,CASSYQNEQYF,TGTGCCAGCAGCTATCAGAACGAGCAGTACTTC
.,TRBJ2-3,14,TRBD1,TRBV10-3,CAISSQGTDGTQYF,TGTGCCATCAGCTCCCAGGGGACAGACGGTACGCAGTATTTT
once,TRBJ1-6,14,TRBD1,TRBV30,CAWTPGQYNSPLHF,TGTGCCTGGACCCCGGGACAGTATAATTCACCCCTCCACTTT
once,TRBJ1-3,13,TRBD1,TRBV10-3,CAIGGTGTHTIYF,TGTGCCATCGGGGGGACAGGGACTCACACCATATATTTT
.,TRBJ2-2,15,.,TRBV5-8,CASNQGFRNTGELFF,TGTGCCAGCAACCAGGGGTTCCGGAACACCGGGGAGCTGTTTTTT
once,TRBJ1-6,15,.,TRBV5-5,CASSFSGANNSPLHF,TGTGCCAGCAGCTTTAGTGGGGCCAATAATTCACCCCTCCACTTT
.,TRBJ2-1,13,TRBD1,TRBV29-1,CSVGPTGSSEQFF,TGCAGCGTTGGACCGACAGGGAGTTCTGAGCAGTTCTTC
.,TRBJ2-5,15,TRBD1,TRBV2,CASIADRGFRETQYF,TGTGCCAGCATCGCGGACAGGGGCTTTCGGGAGACCCAGTACTTC
.,TRBJ2-7,15,.,TRBV4-3,CASSQDSRGRREQYF,TGCGCCAGCAGCCAAGATAGCCGGGGTAGGCGGGAGCAGTACTTC
.,TRBJ1-2,13,.,TRBV5-8,CASSLAELHGYTF,TGTGCCAGCAGCTTGGCAGAACTACATGGCTACACCTTC
.,TRBJ2-1,14,TRBD2,TRBV19,CASSPAGGRNEQFF,TGTGCCAGTAGTCCAGCGGGAGGGCGGAATGAGCAGTTCTTC
.,TRBJ2-5,14,.,TRBV18,CASSPGRDWETQYF,TGTGCCAGCTCACCGGGGCGAGATTGGGAGACCCAGTACTTC
.,TRBJ2-5,11,.,TRBV28,CASSHKETQYF,TGTGCCAGCAGTCACAAAGAGACCCAGTACTTC
.,TRBJ2-3,13,.,TRBV2,CASSARVRDTQYF,TGTGCCAGCAGTGCTCGGGTAAGAGATACGCAGTATTTT
few,TRBJ1-4,17,TRBD1,TRBV5-5,CASSFSGTGATNEKLFF,TGTGCCAGCAGCTTCTCCGGGACAGGTGCAACTAATGAAAAACTGTTTTTT
few,TRBJ1-3,16,.,TRBV7-2,CASSLELAGGGNTIYF,TGTGCCAGCAGCTTAGAGCTGGCGGGGGGTGGAAACACCATATATTTT
few,TRBJ2-7,16,TRBD2,TRBV28,CASTLGLAGGSYEQYF,TGTGCCAGCACTTTAGGCCTAGCGGGAGGCTCCTACGAGCAGTACTTC
.,TRBJ2-7,17,TRBD2,TRBV4-2,CASSQDWRTAGGYEQYF,TGTGCCAGCAGCCAAGACTGGAGGACGGCGGGGGGCTACGAGCAGTACTTC
.,TRBJ1-2,15,TRBD1,TRBV7-9,CSSSLGGQGNYGYTF,TGTTCCAGCAGCTTAGGGGGACAGGGTAACTATGGCTACACCTTC